This T cell receptor beta chain appears in the sequencing data of a study of Ad26.COV2.S vaccination and SARS-CoV-2 variants. Study summary: Enrolled in COV1001, the donor was in the Ad26.COV2.S trial arm, which received the vaccine. Once or twice, 56 days apart, Ad26.COV2.S was delivered intramuscularly.

Turning to this clone: As yet, its antigen is unknown.

Treatment noted: around 19 received Ad26.COV2.S at low or high dose, single or two shots; several received placebo; per-sample allocation not given. Samples were taken on day 63 after the first vaccine or placebo injection. The data were produced by immunoSEQ multiplex PCR, yet TCRdb's version contains in-frame clones alone and is incomplete. This table holds about 440,000 clones, roughly 87% found once. Study-wide results and limits: There was a possibility that the TCR breadth and depth analyses underestimated total T cell responses. Substantial breadth was reportedly displayed by spike-specific CD8+ and CD4+ T cell responses after vaccination.

This receptor was identified in a person between 18 and 65 years old who received the Ad26.COV2.S COVID-19 vaccine or a placebo. Sequences were derived from peripheral blood, sampled in a trial of Ad26.COV2.S vaccine versus placebo.

As DNA, the CDR3 is TGTGCCAGCGGGGAGAATACGCAGTATTTT. It is translated as CASGENTQYF. The chain combines TRBV2 with TRBJ2-3; D might be TRBD2 (5 bases). V dropped 8 bases and J dropped 7 bases, with 7 bases sitting between them. Per germline, CDR1 SNHLY and CDR2 FYNNEI. The CDR3 sequence is 10 residues long.